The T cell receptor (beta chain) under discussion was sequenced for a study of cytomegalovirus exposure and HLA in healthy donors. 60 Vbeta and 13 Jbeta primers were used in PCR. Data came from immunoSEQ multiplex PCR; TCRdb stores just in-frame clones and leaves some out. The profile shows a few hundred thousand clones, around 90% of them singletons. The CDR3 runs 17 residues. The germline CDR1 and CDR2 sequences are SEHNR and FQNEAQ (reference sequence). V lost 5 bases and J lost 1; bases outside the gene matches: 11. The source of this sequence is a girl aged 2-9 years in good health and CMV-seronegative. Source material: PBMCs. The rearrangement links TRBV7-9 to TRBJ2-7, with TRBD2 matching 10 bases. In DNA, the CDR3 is TGTGCCAGCAGCCCGGGACCGAGGACTAGCGGATCCTACGAGCAGTACTTC. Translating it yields CASSPGPRTSGSYEQYF.